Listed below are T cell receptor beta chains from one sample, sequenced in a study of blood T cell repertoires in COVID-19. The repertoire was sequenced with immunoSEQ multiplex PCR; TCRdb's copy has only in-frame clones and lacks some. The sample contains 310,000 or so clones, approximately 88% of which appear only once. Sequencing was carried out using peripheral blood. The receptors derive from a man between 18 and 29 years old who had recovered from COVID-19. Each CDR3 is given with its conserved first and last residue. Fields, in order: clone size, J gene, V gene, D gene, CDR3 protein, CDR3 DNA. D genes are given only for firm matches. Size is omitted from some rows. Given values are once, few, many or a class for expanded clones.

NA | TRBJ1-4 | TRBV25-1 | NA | CASSEPPAANEKLFF | TGTGCCAGCAGTGAACCGCCTGCGGCTAATGAAAAACTGTTTTTT
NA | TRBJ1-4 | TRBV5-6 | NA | CASSLSGVLKKLFF | TGTGCCAGCAGCTTGTCAGGGGTCCTCAAGAAACTGTTTTTT
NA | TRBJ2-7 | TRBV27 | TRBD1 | CASSDRGPYEQYF | TGTGCCAGCAGTGACAGGGGGCCCTACGAGCAGTACTTC
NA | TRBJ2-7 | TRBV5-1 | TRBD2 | CASSLEGTSGEHCYF | TGCGCCAGCAGCTTGGAGGGGACTAGCGGTGAACACTGCTACTTC
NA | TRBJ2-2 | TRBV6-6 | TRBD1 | CASNRQGADTGELFF | TGTGCCAGCAACCGACAGGGGGCGGACACCGGGGAGCTGTTTTTT
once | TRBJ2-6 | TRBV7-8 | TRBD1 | CASSLARQGSGANVLTF | TGTGCCAGCAGCTTAGCCAGACAGGGGTCTGGGGCCAACGTCCTGACTTTC
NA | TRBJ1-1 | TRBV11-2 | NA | CASSSDMNTEAFF | TGTGCCAGCAGCTCCGACATGAACACTGAAGCTTTCTTT
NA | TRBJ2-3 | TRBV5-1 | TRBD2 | CASSSETGTSADTQYF | TGCGCCAGCAGTTCTGAAACCGGGACTAGCGCCGATACGCAGTATTTT
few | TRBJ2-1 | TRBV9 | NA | CASTLKNEQFF | TGTGCCAGCACCCTAAAGAATGAGCAGTTCTTC
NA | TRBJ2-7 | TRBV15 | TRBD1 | CATSRETGTGAYEQYF | TGTGCCACCAGCAGAGAGACCGGGACAGGGGCATACGAGCAGTACTTC
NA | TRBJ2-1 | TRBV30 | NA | CAWSVGGGSPIF | NA
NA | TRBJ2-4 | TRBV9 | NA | CASSALGVGFFGKNIQYF | TGTGCCAGCAGCGCCCTCGGGGTGGGATTTTTCGGCAAAAACATTCAGTACTTC
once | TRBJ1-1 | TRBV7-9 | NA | CASSDLGGAEVKAFF | TGTGCCAGCAGCGACTTGGGAGGGGCCGAAGTCAAAGCTTTCTTT
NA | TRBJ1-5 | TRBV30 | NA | CAWSGGSNQPQHF | TGTGCCTGGAGCGGGGGTAGCAATCAGCCCCAGCATTTT
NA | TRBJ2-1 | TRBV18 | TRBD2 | CASSPWTSGGDEQFF | TGTGCCAGCTCACCTTGGACTAGCGGAGGGGATGAGCAGTTCTTC
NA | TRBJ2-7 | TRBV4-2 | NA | CASSPLHRDFYEQYF | TGTGCCAGCAGCCCCCTCCACAGGGATTTCTACGAGCAGTACTTC
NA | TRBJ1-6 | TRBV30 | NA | CAWARLPSSEGSPLHF | TGTGCCTGGGCCCGACTCCCCTCGAGTGAAGGTTCACCCCTCCACTTT
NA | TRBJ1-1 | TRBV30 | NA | CAWDTGHTEAFF | TGTGCCTGGGATACAGGGCACACTGAAGCTTTCTTT
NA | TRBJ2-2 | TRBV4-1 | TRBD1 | CASSSSPDRGLTGELFF | TGCGCCAGCAGCTCTTCACCCGACAGGGGGCTCACCGGGGAGCTGTTTTTT
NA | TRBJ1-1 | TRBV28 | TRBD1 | CASTSPTGAPEAFF | TGTGCCAGCACCTCACCTACAGGGGCTCCTGAAGCTTTCTTT
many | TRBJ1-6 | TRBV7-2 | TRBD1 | CASSLTGQYNSPLHF | TGTGCCAGCAGCTTAACGGGACAGTATAATTCACCCCTCCACTTT
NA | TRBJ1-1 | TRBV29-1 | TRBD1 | CSARDSPNTEAFF | TGCAGCGCTCGGGACAGCCCGAACACTGAAGCTTTCTTT
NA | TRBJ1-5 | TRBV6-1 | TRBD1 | CASSETGRNQPQHF | TGTGCCAGCAGTGAGACAGGGCGTAATCAGCCCCAGCATTTT
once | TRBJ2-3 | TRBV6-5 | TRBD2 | CASTRRLAGDDTQYF | TGTGCCAGCACCCGCCGGCTAGCGGGAGACGATACGCAGTATTTT
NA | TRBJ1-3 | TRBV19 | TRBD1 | CATGAQGARGNTIYF | TGTGCCACTGGAGCACAGGGGGCGCGTGGAAACACCATATATTTT
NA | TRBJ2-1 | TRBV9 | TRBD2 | CASSVGLAGPHEQFF | TGTGCCAGCAGCGTAGGACTAGCGGGCCCCCATGAGCAGTTCTTC
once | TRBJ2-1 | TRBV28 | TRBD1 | CASSLRDSFNEQFF | TGTGCCAGCAGTTTACGGGACAGCTTCAATGAGCAGTTCTTC
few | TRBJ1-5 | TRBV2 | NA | CASSGRVTGNQPQHF | TGTGCCAGCAGTGGGCGCGTGACAGGTAATCAGCCCCAGCATTTT
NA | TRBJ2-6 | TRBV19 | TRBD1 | CASSTRQGYSGANVLTF | TGTGCCAGTAGTACCCGACAGGGGTACTCTGGGGCCAACGTCCTGACTTTC
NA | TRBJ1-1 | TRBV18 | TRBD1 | CASSPRQGGTEAFF | TGTGCCAGCTCACCACGACAGGGCGGCACTGAAGCTTTCTTT
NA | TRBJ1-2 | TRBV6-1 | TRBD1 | CASSSPDRGNYGYTF | TGTGCCAGCAGTTCCCCGGACAGGGGTAACTATGGCTACACCTTC
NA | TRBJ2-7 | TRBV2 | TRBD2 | CASSKLAGGSYF | TGTGCCAGCAGTAAGCTAGCGGGAGGTTCGTACTTC
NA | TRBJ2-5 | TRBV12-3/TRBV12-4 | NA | CASSPNGETQYF | TGTGCCAGCAGCCCGAACGGGGAGACCCAGTACTTC
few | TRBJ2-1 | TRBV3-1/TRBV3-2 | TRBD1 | CASSPRDRDNEQFF | TGTGCCAGCAGCCCCCGGGACAGAGACAATGAGCAGTTCTTC
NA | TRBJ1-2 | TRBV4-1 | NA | CASSQEPGARGYTF | TGCGCCAGCAGCCAAGAACCAGGGGCGCGTGGCTACACCTTC
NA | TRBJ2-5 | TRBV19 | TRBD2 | CACGGLAGAQETQYF | TGTGCCTGTGGGGGGCTAGCGGGGGCCCAAGAGACCCAGTACTTC
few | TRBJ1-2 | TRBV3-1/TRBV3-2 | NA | CASSQPTSNYGYTF | TGTGCCAGCAGCCAACCTACTTCTAACTATGGCTACACCTTC
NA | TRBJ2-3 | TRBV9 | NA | CASSASSSTDTQYF | TGTGCCAGCAGCGCGTCCTCTAGCACAGATACGCAGTATTTT
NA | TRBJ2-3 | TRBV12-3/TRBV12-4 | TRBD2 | CASSWVAGTTQYF | TGTGCCAGCAGTTGGGTAGCGGGGACTACGCAGTATTTT
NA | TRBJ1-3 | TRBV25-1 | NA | CASSPVGPGFTIYF | TGTGCCAGCAGTCCCGTGGGGCCCGGGTTCACCATATATTTT
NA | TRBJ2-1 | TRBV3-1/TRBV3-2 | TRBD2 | CASSQDPSGSINEQFF | TGTGCCAGCAGCCAAGATCCGAGCGGGAGTATCAATGAGCAGTTCTTC
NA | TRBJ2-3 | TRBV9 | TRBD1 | CASSVKQGTTDTQYF | TGTGCCAGCAGCGTCAAACAGGGGACGACAGATACGCAGTATTTT
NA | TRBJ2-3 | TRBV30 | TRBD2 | CAWSRAGGATDTQYF | TGTGCCTGGAGTCGAGCGGGAGGGGCCACAGATACGCAGTATTTT
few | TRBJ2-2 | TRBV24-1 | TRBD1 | CATSETPRTGITGELFF | TGTGCCACCAGTGAAACGCCTCGGACAGGGATAACCGGGGAGCTGTTTTTT
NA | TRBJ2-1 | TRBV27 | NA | CASSPLQGGFDEQFF | TGTGCCAGCAGTCCCCTACAGGGTGGGTTCGATGAGCAGTTCTTC
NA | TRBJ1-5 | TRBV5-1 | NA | CASSLLGNQPQHF | TGCGCCAGCAGCTTGCTTGGCAATCAGCCCCAGCATTTT
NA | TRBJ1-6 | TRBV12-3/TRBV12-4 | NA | CASSFGRYSPLHF | TGTGCCAGCAGTTTTGGTCGGTATTCACCCCTCCACTTT
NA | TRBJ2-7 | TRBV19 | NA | CASSILHEQYF | TGTGCCAGTAGTATTCTCCACGAGCAGTACTTC